This entry lists 17 T cell receptor beta chains sequenced from one sample in a study of long-term antiretroviral therapy in people with HIV. Survey-level resolution applied to immunoSEQ assay v3.0. Repertoires were generated with immunoSEQ multiplex PCR, while TCRdb's copy carries only in-frame clones and drops some. Altogether under 30,000 clones are present, 90% to 95% being singletons, with the ten largest covering 2% to 2.5%. Sample: unsorted PBMCs, taken about 4.7 years after starting antiretroviral therapy. These receptors originate from a woman between 50 and 59 years old with HIV.

The chain joins TRBV7-2 to TRBJ2-7; D is undetermined. Germline V gene lookup returns CDR1 SGHTA and CDR2 FQGNSA. The V gene lost 0 bases and the J gene lost 4 bases, with 7 bases spanning the gap. This CDR3 has 13 residues. CDR3 residues: CASSLALAYEQYF. The CDR3 nucleotides read TGTGCCAGCAGCTTAGCCTTGGCTTACGAGCAGTACTTC. The variable domain in full, completed from reference TRBV7-2 and TRBJ2-7, reads GAGVSQSPSNKVTEKGKDVELRCDPISGHTALYWYRQSLGQGLEFLIYFQGNSAPDKSGLPSDRFSAERTGGSVSTLTIQRTQQEDSAVYLCASSLALAYEQYFGPGTRLTVT.

This rearrangement joins TRBV29-1 to TRBJ2-7; D possibly corresponds to TRBD1 (6 bases). Germline CDR1 SQVTM, CDR2 ANQGSEA. The CDR3 is 15 amino acids. The V and J ends lost 4 bases and 0 bases respectively, with 16 bases between them. DNA of the CDR3: TGCAGCGTTGGAAGCTACAGGGCTCTCTCCTACGAGCAGTACTTC. This encodes CSVGSYRALSYEQYF.

This clone came up once. The rearrangement links TRBV5-6 to TRBJ1-2; D gene ambiguous. The CDR3 contains 15 residues. Germline values: CDR1 SGHDT, CDR2 YYEEEE. The V end lost 1 base, the J end lost 7 bases, and 17 bases lay between the germline ends. CDR3 DNA sequence: TGTGCCAGCAGCTTGTTTGGCCCGGGGTCGAGTGGCTACACCTTC. This codes for CASSLFGPGSSGYTF. Together with reference TRBV5-6 and TRBJ1-2, the CDR3 gives the full variable domain: DAGVTQSPTHLIKTRGQQVTLRCSPKSGHDTVSWYQQALGQGPQFIFQYYEEEERQRGNFPDRFSGHQFPNYSSELNVNALLLGDSALYLCASSLFGPGSSGYTFGSGTRLTVV.

The rearrangement joins TRBV6-5 to TRBJ1-5; D possibly corresponds to TRBD1 (6 bases). CDR1 is MNHEY and CDR2 is SVGAGI in the germline V gene. The V and J ends lost 6 bases and 7 bases respectively, with 10 bases between them. This CDR3 region has 12 residues. The CDR3 nucleotides read TGTGCCAGCAGCAGGACAGACCAGCCCCAGCATTTT. It translates to CASSRTDQPQHF.

This clone occurred once. This rearrangement joins TRBV5-1 to TRBJ2-7; D possibly corresponds to TRBD2 (6 bases). This CDR3 has 14 residues. Per the germline V gene, CDR1 is SGHRS and CDR2 is YFSETQ. Trimming pared 5 bases from V and 5 bases from J, leaving 17 bases between. The CDR3 region is CASSPGRFDDEQYF. CDR3 DNA sequence: TGCGCCAGCAGTCCCGGGAGATTCGACGACGAGCAGTACTTC.

V gene TRBV2 combines with J gene TRBJ2-7; a possible D gene is TRBD2 (6 bases). V dropped 8 bases and J dropped 3 bases, with 11 bases sitting between them. Germline lookup yields CDR1 SNHLY and CDR2 FYNNEI. This CDR3 region has 12 residues. The CDR3 coding sequence is TGTGCCAGCCGGCGGGACTTCTACGAGCAGTACTTC. Encoded protein: CASRRDFYEQYF.

This chain connects TRBV4-2 to TRBJ2-2; 12 nucleotides match TRBD2. The CDR3 runs 18 residues. Germline V gene lookup returns CDR1 LGHNA and CDR2 YNFKEQ. V lost 0 bases and J lost 7; bases outside the gene matches: 9. The CDR3 bases are TGTGCCAGCAGCCAAGATCTTCCTAGCGGGAGGGCGAACGGGGAGCTGTTTTTT. Translating it yields CASSQDLPSGRANGELFF.

V gene TRBV5-1 combines with J gene TRBJ2-7; no clear D. CDR1 is SGHRS, CDR2 YFSETQ, per germline. V was trimmed by 0 bases and J by 2 bases, leaving 9 bases between them. The CDR3 is made up of 14 amino acids. CDR3 sequence: CASSLEVGPYEQYF. CDR3 DNA sequence: TGCGCCAGCAGCTTGGAGGTCGGACCCTACGAGCAGTACTTC.

This chain uses TRBV6-6 with TRBJ1-1, with D hard to call. Germline CDR1 and CDR2: MNHNY and SVGAGI (reference sequence). V was pared by 2 bases and J by 0 bases, with 7 bases between. The CDR3 totals 14 residues. The CDR3: CASSYGDMNTEAFF. The CDR3 DNA is TGTGCCAGCAGTTACGGGGATATGAACACTGAAGCTTTCTTT.

The gene calls are TRBV14 and TRBJ2-3; a weak D match, TRBD2 (6 bases). The length of the CDR3 is 13 residues. Looked up from germline, CDR1 is SGHDN and CDR2 is FVKESK. The V gene lost 4 bases and the J gene lost 7 bases, with 12 bases spanning the gap. CDR3 loop: CASSPYGGNTQYF. CDR3 coding DNA: TGTGCCAGCAGCCCGTACGGCGGGAATACGCAGTATTTT.

This chain links TRBV10-3 with TRBJ2-5; the match to TRBD1 covers 8 bases. V shed 4 bases and J 2 bases; nucleotides not matched to a gene: 3. Germline-derived CDR1 and CDR2 are ENHRY and SYGVKD. This CDR3 has 14 amino acids. CDR3 protein: CAISARTGQETQYF. In nucleotides, the CDR3 is TGTGCCATCAGTGCCAGGACAGGGCAAGAGACCCAGTACTTC.

The chain combines TRBV7-2 with TRBJ2-5; weak D call: TRBD2 (5 bases). Germline values: CDR1 SGHTA, CDR2 FQGNSA. The CDR3 loop spans 14 amino acids. With 4 bases removed from V and 4 bases from J, the gap between germline ends came to 13 bases. For the CDR3, the DNA is TGTGCCAGCAGCTACAACGGAGGAGGAGAGACCCAGTACTTC. Its translation is CASSYNGGGETQYF. Complete variable domain (other parts from reference TRBV7-2 and TRBJ2-5): GAGVSQSPSNKVTEKGKDVELRCDPISGHTALYWYRQSLGQGLEFLIYFQGNSAPDKSGLPSDRFSAERTGGSVSTLTIQRTQQEDSAVYLCASSYNGGGETQYFGPGTRLLVL.

This chain connects TRBV28 to TRBJ2-7; D may be TRBD2 (6 bases). There are 14 residues in the CDR3. Germline-derived CDR1 and CDR2 are MDHEN and SYDVKM. Trimming took off 4 bases at V and 5 bases at J, with 15 bases between the two ends. The CDR3 coding sequence is TGTGCCAGCAGTTCCGGGACTGTGGCGAACGAGCAGTACTTC. Its translation: CASSSGTVANEQYF.

CDR3 loop: CASSKTPGLAGGNEQFF. CDR3 coding DNA: TGTGCCAGCAGTAAAACACCGGGACTAGCGGGAGGCAATGAGCAGTTCTTC. The chain employs TRBV7-2 and TRBJ2-1, with TRBD2 identical over 15 bases. The CDR3 is made up of 17 amino acids. V lost 6 bases and J lost 6; bases outside the gene matches: 9. Germline V gene lookup returns CDR1 SGHTA and CDR2 FQGNSA.

The chain uses TRBV7-9 and TRBJ1-1; D uncertain. The CDR3 totals 13 residues. The germline gives CDR1 SEHNR, CDR2 FQNEAQ (reference sequence). The V gene lost 2 bases and the J gene lost 1 base, with 5 bases spanning the gap. CDR3 sequence: CASSLSENTEAFF. The CDR3 coding sequence is TGTGCCAGCAGCTTATCGGAGAACACTGAAGCTTTCTTT.

J is TRBJ2-3 and V is TRBV6-5; D remains ambiguous. Trimming removed 0 bases at V and 0 bases at J, with 10 bases between. Germline V CDR1 and CDR2: MNHEY, SVGAGI. The CDR3 extends over 16 amino acids. The CDR3 sequence: CASSYSIGPSTDTQYF. The CDR3 nucleotides read TGTGCCAGCAGTTACTCGATTGGGCCTAGCACAGATACGCAGTATTTT.

V usage is TRBV4-1 and J usage is TRBJ2-7; TRBD1 aligns across 8 bases. After removal of 2 bases from V and 2 bases from J, the junction contained 5 bases not matched to a gene. Germline CDR1 reads MGHRA; CDR2 reads YSYEKL. This CDR3 spans 15 amino acids. The CDR3 loop is CASSQLDRAPYEQYF. CDR3 bases: TGCGCCAGCAGCCAACTGGACAGGGCCCCCTACGAGCAGTACTTC.